One TCR beta chain is described in this entry. Antigen: not known. This sample was included in a study of OX40 agonist ivuxolimab in advanced cancers. Overall study: Partial responses occurred in Three dose-escalation patients, one with hepatocellular carcinoma and two with cutaneous melanoma. Notes on the study in general: Dosing at 0.1 to 3.0 mg/kg was accompanied by clonal expansion of CD4+ and CD8+ blood T cells by week 6.

Measured with immunoSEQ multiplex PCR; TCRdb has only the in-frame clones, and not every one. Counted here are 15,000 to 20,000 clones, about 89% occurring once; the ten biggest clones make up approximately 32%. CDR3 length: 15 residues. The V end was cut by 2 bases, the J end by 8 bases, with 16 bases between. The germline CDR1 and CDR2 sequences are SGHTA and FQGTGA. The rearrangement joins TRBV7-3 to TRBJ2-1, with D tentatively TRBD2 (5 bases). The clonotype comes from an adult with an advanced solid tumor such as melanoma, head and neck, liver or kidney cancer. Sequences were derived from CD4+ or CD8+ T cells sorted from blood, sampled in a trial of the OX40 agonist ivuxolimab. DNA of the CDR3: TGTGCCAGCAGCTTACGGGGTACGGAGTTCGATGAGCAGTTCTTC. Its translation is CASSLRGTEFDEQFF. Full variable domain (remainder filled in from reference TRBV7-3 and TRBJ2-1): GAGVSQTPSNKVTEKGKYVELRCDPISGHTALYWYRQSLGQGPEFLIYFQGTGAADDSGLPNDRFFAVRPEGSVSTLKIQRTERGDSAVYLCASSLRGTEFDEQFFGPGTRLTVL.